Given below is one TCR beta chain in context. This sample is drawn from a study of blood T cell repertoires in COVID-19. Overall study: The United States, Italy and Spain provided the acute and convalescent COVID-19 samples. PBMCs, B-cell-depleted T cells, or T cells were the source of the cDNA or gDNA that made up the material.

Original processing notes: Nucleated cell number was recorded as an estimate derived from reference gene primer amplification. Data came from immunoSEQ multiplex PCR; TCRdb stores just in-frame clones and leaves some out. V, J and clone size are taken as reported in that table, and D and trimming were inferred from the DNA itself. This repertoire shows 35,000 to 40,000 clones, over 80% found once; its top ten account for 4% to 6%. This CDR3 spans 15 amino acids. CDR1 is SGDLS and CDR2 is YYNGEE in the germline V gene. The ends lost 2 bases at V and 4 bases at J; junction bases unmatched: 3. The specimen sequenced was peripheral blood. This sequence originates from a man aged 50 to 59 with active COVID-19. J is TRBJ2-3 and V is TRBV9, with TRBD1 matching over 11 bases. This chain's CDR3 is CASSVSGQGADTQYF. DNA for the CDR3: TGTGCCAGCAGCGTCTCGGGACAGGGGGCAGATACGCAGTATTTT.